A single sample gave rise to the 9 T cell receptor beta chains below, sequenced in a study of PD-1 blockade in classical Hodgkin lymphoma. All the patients suffered relapse after autologous stem cell transplantation, and brentuximab vedotin exposure differed. Profiling relied on immunoSEQ multiplex PCR, and the TCRdb table lists in-frame clones only, not all of them. The sample includes about 12,000 clones, around 80% of them seen just once. Sample: peripheral blood mononuclear cells (PBMCs), taken at baseline. These receptors were collected from a human donor with classical Hodgkin lymphoma.

The V and J genes are TRBV4-2 and TRBJ1-5; D is unresolved. In germline, CDR1 is LGHNA, CDR2 YNFKEQ. V lost 8 bases, J lost 3 bases, and 14 bases lay in between. This CDR3 is 14 amino acids long. This chain's CDR3 is CASPPRRNNQPQHF. The CDR3 nucleotides are TGTGCCAGCCCCCCCCGACGGAACAATCAGCCCCAGCATTTT.

The sample holds a few counts of this clone. The chain combines TRBV19 with TRBJ1-1; TRBD1 aligns across 9 bases. V gave up 4 bases and J gave up 8 bases; unmatched junction bases: 8. CDR1 LNHDA and CDR2 SQIVND come from the germline V gene (reference sequence). The CDR3 has 14 residues. The CDR3 loop is CASSRGTGRTEAFF. In DNA form, the CDR3 reads TGTGCCAGTAGTAGGGGGACAGGGCGGACGGAAGCTTTCTTT.

This clone qualifies as medium-sized. The rearrangement uses TRBV19 and TRBJ1-5; no reliable D call. CDR3 length: 13 amino acids. Germline V CDR1 and CDR2: LNHDA, SQIVND (reference sequence). Trimming stripped 8 bases from V and 0 bases from J, with 8 bases between. In nucleotides, the CDR3 is TGTGCCAGTGGCAGAACTAGCAATCAGCCCCAGCATTTT. It yields the protein CASGRTSNQPQHF.

V usage is TRBV25-1 and J usage is TRBJ2-1; 10 bases agree with TRBD2. The CDR3 spans 17 residues. Per germline, CDR1 MGHDK and CDR2 SYGVNS. Unmatched junction bases numbered 10, after V lost 2 bases and J lost 6 bases. This CDR3 is CASSEESSGSPPNEQFF. The CDR3 DNA is TGTGCCAGCAGTGAAGAGTCTAGCGGGAGCCCTCCCAATGAGCAGTTCTTC.

The count of this clone is one. The chain is built from TRBV5-1 and TRBJ2-3, with 8 bases fitting TRBD2. The CDR3 runs to 17 residues. The V and J ends lost 5 bases and 0 bases, in that order; junction bases with no gene match: 11. CDR1 is SGHRS, CDR2 YFSETQ, per germline. The CDR3 DNA reads TGCGCCAGCAGAATACGGGCCCCTAGCGGGAGCACAGATACGCAGTATTTT. This translates into CASRIRAPSGSTDTQYF.

This chain joins TRBV5-1 and TRBJ1-1; no clear D gene. CDR3 size: 14 residues. Trimming shortened V by 4 bases and J by 1 base, and 11 bases separated the two germline ends. CDR1 SGHRS and CDR2 YFSETQ come from the germline V gene. In DNA, the CDR3 is TGCGCCAGCAGCCTCTCCCCGAGGAACACTGAAGCTTTCTTT. The encoded protein is CASSLSPRNTEAFF.

The rearrangement links TRBV19 to TRBJ1-1; D remains ambiguous. From germline, CDR1 is LNHDA and CDR2 SQIVND (reference sequence). V was clipped by 5 bases and J by 2 bases, with 9 bases between them. This CDR3 spans 13 amino acids. CDR3 DNA: TGTGCCAGTAGTCAAAATTCCAACACTGAAGCTTTCTTT. It translates to CASSQNSNTEAFF.

The CDR3 bases are TGTGCCAGCACCGCCCGCGGGGGTAGCGGGAGAGGTCGGACAGATACGCAGTATTTT. This codes for CASTARGGSGRGRTDTQYF. The chain carries TRBV7-6 and TRBJ2-3; the match to TRBD2 covers 9 bases. CDR1 and CDR2 (germline): SGHVS, FNYEAQ. The CDR3 consists of 19 residues. With V trimmed by 7 bases and J by 3 bases, 20 bases remained unmatched.

This clone was seen only a few times. The rearrangement joins TRBV7-2 to TRBJ2-7, with D maybe TRBD1 (8 bases). Trimming left V 2 bases short and J 13 bases short, with 21 bases between. The CDR3 contains 14 residues. Germline V gene data show CDR1 as SGHTA and CDR2 as FQGNSA. The CDR3 sequence is CASSLRGQGGSFYF. The CDR3 DNA is TGTGCCAGCAGCTTACGCGGACAGGGCGGGAGTTTTTACTTC.